This T cell receptor (beta chain) comes out of a study of T cell changes during pregnancy in multiple sclerosis. Libraries were prepared by immunoSEQ multiplex PCR; TCRdb keeps only in-frame clonotypes and omits some of them. The sample consists of approximately 90,000 clones, approximately 92% of them appearing once. V shed 1 base, J shed 6 bases, and the junction held 8 bases outside the gene matches. Looked up from germline, CDR1 is SGHVS and CDR2 is FQNEAQ. There are 17 residues in the CDR3. The V call is TRBV7-8, the J call TRBJ1-5; TRBD1 matches at 11 bases. The sequence was collected from a female donor with multiple sclerosis, enrolled in a pregnancy study. The sample in question was peripheral blood, obtained after pregnancy. CDR3 loop: CASSLDFRTGGSQPQHF. DNA for the CDR3: TGTGCCAGCAGCTTAGACTTCCGGACAGGGGGCAGTCAGCCCCAGCATTTT.